The 7 T cell receptor beta chains below were found in one sample sequenced in a study of blood T cells in healthy people across ages. A sample-barcoded 5' primer and a J-beta primer mix were used in a second PCR of roughly 7 to 12 cycles. TCRdb called the 5' RACE reads again in MiXCR, with one record for every CDR3 protein. The sample holds about 1.7 million distinct CDR3 sequences; under 30% are singletons and the top ten take around 7.7%. The sample comprised blood. The source of these receptors is a woman in her twenties or thirties in good health.

The rearrangement joins TRBV18 to TRBJ2-1; the match to TRBD1 covers 9 bases. Per the germline V gene, CDR1 is KGHSH and CDR2 is LQKENI. V was pared by 3 bases and J by 0 bases, with 15 bases of the junction left unmatched. This CDR3 region has 20 residues. CDR3 sequence reads: CASSPQVGQGIRSSYNEQFF. CDR3 bases: TGTGCCAGCTCACCTCAGGTGGGACAGGGAATTCGGAGCTCCTACAATGAGCAGTTCTTC.

This clonotype was detected only a few times. The chain joins TRBV9 to TRBJ2-1, with D possibly being TRBD2 (6 bases). The germline V and J ends were trimmed by 0 bases and 5 bases, with 12 bases remaining between them. CDR1 is SGDLS, CDR2 YYNGEE, per germline. The CDR3 loop spans 15 amino acids. The DNA of the CDR3 is TGTGCCAGCAGCGTAGAAACTAGCAAGGACAATGAGCAGTTCTTC. Protein product: CASSVETSKDNEQFF.

This clonotype was found many times. This chain joins TRBV29-1 and TRBJ2-1, with 10 bases fitting TRBD1. This CDR3 spans 13 amino acids. The germline V gene has CDR1 SQVTM and CDR2 ANQGSEA. J was trimmed by 4 bases and V by 6 bases; bases with no gene match: 3. CDR3 residues: CSVRDRGYNEQFF. The CDR3 DNA sequence: TGCAGCGTCCGGGACAGGGGTTACAATGAGCAGTTCTTC.

The V gene is TRBV7-2, the J gene TRBJ2-1, with 9 positions matching TRBD2. This CDR3 has 16 residues. The germline V gene has CDR1 SGHTA and CDR2 FQGNSA. V dropped 5 bases and J dropped 2; count of bases not matched to a gene: 7. In DNA form, the CDR3 reads TGTGCCAGCAGCCCTAGGGCGGGGGGGGCCTACAATGAGCAGTTCTTC. It is translated as CASSPRAGGAYNEQFF.

The CDR3: CASSQAIDGYEQYF. The CDR3 DNA reads as TGCGCCAGCAGCCAAGCGATAGACGGGTACGAGCAGTACTTC. The V and J genes are TRBV4-3 and TRBJ2-7; D unresolved. V lost 1 base to trimming and J lost 4 bases, with 11 bases between them. CDR1 is LGHNA, CDR2 YSLEER, per germline. The CDR3 sequence is 14 residues long.

This clonotype was counted a few times. The chain recombines TRBV6-2 or TRBV6-3 with TRBJ2-7; 12 bases are a match to TRBD2. V lost 6 bases, J lost 5 bases, and 8 bases stayed unmatched. The CDR3 loop spans 15 amino acids. From germline, CDR1 is MNHEY and CDR2 SVGEGT. CDR3 nucleotide sequence: TGTGCCAGCAGCATTATACTAGCGGGGGGCCACGAGCAGTACTTC. This gives the protein CASSIILAGGHEQYF.

The V gene is TRBV18, the J gene TRBJ2-3, with 8 bases aligning to TRBD2. CDR3 length equals 14 residues. The V and J ends lost 5 bases and 6 bases, in that order; junction bases with no gene match: 7. CDR1 KGHSH and CDR2 LQKENI come from the germline V gene. The CDR3 spells CASSIILAADTQYF. In nucleotides, the CDR3 is TGTGCCAGCTCAATCATACTAGCGGCGGATACGCAGTATTTT.